Following are 22 T cell receptor beta chains from one sample sequenced in a study of blood T cell repertoires in COVID-19. Generated by immunoSEQ multiplex PCR, the TCRdb table keeps only in-frame clones and is missing some. The sample has a few hundred thousand clones, around 90% seen once; the top ten hold 1.2%. The sequenced sample was PBMCs or T cells enriched from blood (not recorded which). Source of these receptors: a man aged 30 to 39 who had recovered from COVID-19.

The chain employs TRBV27 and TRBJ2-3; 10 bases fit TRBD2. The CDR3 loop spans 16 amino acids. Trimming took 0 bases from V and 2 from J; bases not matched to a gene: 2. Germline V gives CDR1 MNHEY, CDR2 SMNVEV (reference sequence). The CDR3 spells CASSLSGTSDTDTQYF. Written as DNA, the CDR3 is TGTGCCAGCAGTTTATCCGGGACTAGCGACACAGATACGCAGTATTTT.

The J gene is TRBJ1-5, the V gene TRBV19; 7 bases agree with TRBD1. Unmatched junction bases numbered 7, after V lost 8 bases and J lost 0 bases. The length of the CDR3 is 15 residues. Germline V gene data show CDR1 as LNHDA and CDR2 as SQIVND (reference sequence). Here the CDR3 DNA reads TGTGCCAGTGGGCGGGACAGTTTTAGCAATCAGCCCCAGCATTTT. Residues: CASGRDSFSNQPQHF.

This CDR3 is CASSTGDSSYNEQFF. The CDR3 nucleotides read TGTGCCAGCAGCACTGGGGACAGCTCCTACAATGAGCAGTTCTTC. The V call is TRBV9, the J call TRBJ2-1; 7 bases line up with TRBD1. V shed 4 bases, J shed 0 bases, and the junction held 4 bases outside the gene matches. CDR1 and CDR2 (germline): SGDLS, YYNGEE. This CDR3 spans 15 amino acids.

V and J are TRBV7-2 and TRBJ1-5; TRBD1 aligns across 9 bases. Per germline, CDR1 SGHTA and CDR2 FQGNSA. With V trimmed by 9 bases and J by 3 bases, 6 bases remained unmatched. The CDR3 is made up of 14 amino acids. The CDR3 DNA is TGTGCCAGTTCGGGACAGGGCCCCAATCAGCCCCAGCATTTT. This encodes CASSGQGPNQPQHF.

The J gene is TRBJ2-7, the V gene TRBV28; no clear D gene. CDR3 length: 15 amino acids. Trimming left V 1 base short and J 2 bases short, with 12 bases between. Germline CDR1 reads MDHEN; CDR2 reads SYDVKM. This CDR3 reads CASSLSLSSTYEQYF. The CDR3 DNA follows: TGTGCCAGCAGTTTATCACTGAGCTCCACCTACGAGCAGTACTTC. The complete variable domain, with remaining parts taken from reference TRBV28 and TRBJ2-7, reads DVKVTQSSRYLVKRTGEKVFLECVQDMDHENMFWYRQDPGLGLRLIYFSYDVKMKEKGDIPEGYSVSREKKERFSLILESASTNQTSMYLCASSLSLSSTYEQYFGPGTRLTVT.

The gene calls are TRBV6-5 and TRBJ2-5, with D perhaps TRBD2 (7 bases). Germline V gives CDR1 MNHEY, CDR2 SVGAGI. The V and J ends lost 7 bases and 1 base respectively, with 16 bases between them. CDR3 size: 15 residues. The CDR3 nucleotides are TGTGCCAGCATAATAGGGGGGGGGCTCCAAGAGACCCAGTACTTC. It translates to CASIIGGGLQETQYF.

J is TRBJ2-1 and V is TRBV4-3, with D possibly matching TRBD1 (6 bases). Germline CDR1 is LGHNA and CDR2 is YSLEER. This CDR3 is built from 16 residues. The germline V and J ends were trimmed by 0 bases and 8 bases, with 17 bases remaining between them. CDR3 nucleotide sequence: TGCGCCAGCAGCCAAGATCCGGGGACATCTGGAGATGAGCAGTTCTTC. It is translated as CASSQDPGTSGDEQFF.

V usage is TRBV19 and J usage is TRBJ1-5, with D possibly being TRBD1 (5 bases). This CDR3 spans 14 amino acids. CDR1 LNHDA and CDR2 SQIVND come from the germline V gene (reference sequence). Trimming left V 8 bases short and J 0 bases short, with 11 bases between. CDR3 residues: CASATTVSNQPQHF. CDR3 in DNA: TGTGCCAGTGCGACGACAGTTAGCAATCAGCCCCAGCATTTT.

This chain uses TRBV6-1 with TRBJ1-2; D ambiguous. This CDR3 contains 13 residues. Deletions cut 3 bases from V and 0 bases from J, with 5 bases between. The V gene's germline CDR1 is MNHNS and CDR2 SASEGT. The DNA of the CDR3 is TGTGCCAGCAGTGACGACACTAACTATGGCTACACCTTC. Its translation: CASSDDTNYGYTF.

This chain uses TRBV6-2 or TRBV6-3 with TRBJ1-2; D is unclear. This CDR3 region has 15 residues. Germline CDR1 reads MNHEY; CDR2 reads SVGEGT. Deletions cut 5 bases from V and 5 bases from J, with 18 bases between. The CDR3 DNA reads as TGTGCCAGCAGTCCCGCGGTTCCGCGGGAATATGGCTACACCTTC. Residues: CASSPAVPREYGYTF.

V is TRBV7-9 and J is TRBJ1-6, with D uncertain. Germline lookup yields CDR1 SEHNR and CDR2 FQNEAQ (reference sequence). Trimming left V 1 base short and J 5 bases short, with 12 bases between. This CDR3 spans 16 amino acids. The DNA of the CDR3 is TGTGCCAGCAGCTTAGTGGCCGGGGTTAATAATTCACCCCTCCACTTT. This translates into CASSLVAGVNNSPLHF.

This chain joins TRBV5-4 and TRBJ2-7; 9 positions match TRBD1. This CDR3 region has 15 residues. Trimming cost V 5 bases and J 5 bases; bases outside gene matches: 11. From germline, CDR1 is SGHNT and CDR2 YYREEE (reference sequence). The CDR3 bases are TGTGCCAGCAGAAGAGCCGGGACAGGGAGCGACGAGCAGTACTTC. It is translated as CASRRAGTGSDEQYF. The full variable domain, in which reference TRBV5-4 and TRBJ2-7 provide the parts outside the CDR3, is ETGVTQSPTHLIKTRGQQVTLRCSSQSGHNTVSWYQQALGQGPQFIFQYYREEENGRGNFPPRFSGLQFPNYSSELNVNALELDDSALYLCASRRAGTGSDEQYFGPGTRLTVT.

To note about this clone: The junction departs from germline at one end; a sequencing error may be responsible. The chain recombines TRBV7-7 with TRBJ2-2, with D unresolved. Looked up from germline, CDR1 is SSHAT and CDR2 is FNYEAQ (reference sequence). The CDR3 runs 15 residues. As DNA, the CDR3 is TGTGCTAGCAGCCCATATAACGGAGTCTCCGGGGAGCTGTTTTTT. Encoded protein: CASSPYNGVSGELFF.

The rearrangement joins TRBV7-6 to TRBJ2-7; 7 bases agree with TRBD1. The CDR3 has 15 amino acids. The germline V gene encodes CDR1 SGHVS and CDR2 FNYEAQ. The V segment lost 0 bases and the J segment 0 bases; nucleotides outside the gene matches: 2. DNA for the CDR3: TGTGCCAGCAGCTTAGCCCGGGACAGCTCCTACGAGCAGTACTTC. This sequence encodes CASSLARDSSYEQYF. Drawing the rest from reference TRBV7-6 and TRBJ2-7, the complete variable domain is GAGVSQSPRYKVTKRGQDVALRCDPISGHVSLYWYRQALGQGPEFLTYFNYEAQQDKSGLPNDRFSAERPEGSISTLTIQRTEQRDSAMYRCASSLARDSSYEQYFGPGTRLTVT.

This clone was picked up a small number of times. The gene calls are TRBV11-2 and TRBJ1-1, with TRBD1 matching 7 bases. The CDR3 is 14 residues long. The ends lost 7 bases at V and 3 bases at J; junction bases unmatched: 8. Germline-derived CDR1 and CDR2 are SGHAT and FQNNGV. The CDR3 loop reads CASNDREWDTEAFF. In DNA, the CDR3 is TGTGCCAGCAACGACAGGGAGTGGGACACTGAAGCTTTCTTT.

Concerning this clone itself: This specimen includes other DNA sequences encoding the same CDR3. The chain uses TRBV4-3 and TRBJ2-7; possible D gene TRBD2, 6 bases. V was trimmed by 1 base and J by 3 bases, leaving 10 bases between them. CDR1 and CDR2 from the germline V gene are LGHNA and YSLEER. The CDR3 is 14 residues long. The CDR3 here is CASSQGTGDYEQYF. The CDR3 DNA reads TGCGCCAGCAGCCAAGGGACGGGGGACTACGAGCAGTACTTC.

In its sample, this clone was seen a few times. J is TRBJ1-4 and V is TRBV9; perhaps TRBD1 as D (6 bases). This CDR3 has 14 residues. V lost 3 bases, J lost 2 bases, and 8 bases lay in between. The germline gives CDR1 SGDLS, CDR2 YYNGEE. CDR3 DNA: TGTGCCAGCAGCGGAGGACAGACTAATGAAAAACTGTTTTTT. This gives the protein CASSGGQTNEKLFF.

The genes are TRBV24-1 and TRBJ2-1; D might be TRBD2 (7 bases). Germline V gives CDR1 KGHDR, CDR2 SFDVKD. CDR3 length: 15 residues. V lost 0 bases, J lost 9 bases, and 14 bases lay in between. The CDR3, as DNA: TGTGCCACCAGTGATTTGCTGGGGGGGCTGGGTGAGCAGTTCTTC. It is translated as CATSDLLGGLGEQFF.

A single count supports this clone. This chain links TRBV3-1 (or the pseudogene TRBV3-2) with TRBJ2-7; D unresolved. V was cut by 1 base and J by 1 base, with 8 bases left in between. In germline, CDR1 is LGHDT, CDR2 YNNKEL (reference sequence). CDR3 length: 14 amino acids. CDR3 nucleotide sequence: TGTGCCAGCAGCCAAGGTCTCCTTTCCTACGAGCAGTACTTC. Protein sequence: CASSQGLLSYEQYF.

The V call is TRBV30, the J call TRBJ2-7; D uncertain. V was cut by 0 bases and J by 3 bases, with 12 bases left in between. CDR1 GTSNPN and CDR2 SVGIG come from the germline V gene (reference sequence). This CDR3 has 14 residues. In nucleotides, the CDR3 is TGTGCCTGGAGTGTCCTAGGTACAAGCTACGAGCAGTACTTC. Translated: CAWSVLGTSYEQYF.

V is TRBV5-1 and J is TRBJ2-7; TRBD1 matches at 7 bases. There are 15 residues in the CDR3. V trimming: 4 bases; J trimming: 2 bases; junction bases outside the gene matches: 9. Per the germline V gene, CDR1 is SGHRS and CDR2 is YFSETQ. CDR3 in amino acids: CASSKSRDSTYEQYF. The CDR3 DNA follows: TGCGCCAGCAGCAAATCCCGGGACAGTACCTACGAGCAGTACTTC. Supplemented by reference TRBV5-1 and TRBJ2-7, the full variable domain reads KAGVTQTPRYLIKTRGQQVTLSCSPISGHRSVSWYQQTPGQGLQFLFEYFSETQRNKGNFPGRFSGRQFSNSRSEMNVSTLELGDSALYLCASSKSRDSTYEQYFGPGTRLTVT.

The chain employs TRBV4-3 and TRBJ1-4; D not certain. CDR1 and CDR2 (germline): LGHNA, YSLEER. CDR3 length equals 15 residues. The V gene lost 0 bases and the J gene lost 8 bases, with 13 bases spanning the gap. The CDR3: CASSQDVTHEEKLFF. CDR3 bases: TGCGCCAGCAGCCAAGATGTAACCCACGAGGAAAAACTGTTTTTT.